These 4 T cell receptor beta chains share one sample of origin, sequenced in a study of T cells in Graves' hyperthyroidism and ophthalmopathy. There were TCR beta CDR3 regions amplified from RNA transcripts. The HTBI primer set served for first-round RT-PCR of the TCR CDR3. One entry per CDR3 protein results from TCRdb running MiXCR on the multiplex PCR reads. Of hundreds of thousands of distinct CDR3 sequences listed, roughly 14% are singletons. Sequenced sample: blood. The receptors stem from a woman in her late teens or twenties with Graves' hyperthyroidism that later progressed to Graves' ophthalmopathy.

This clonotype occurred many times. The chain employs TRBV20-1 and TRBJ2-2; 7 nucleotides agree with TRBD1. V gave up 4 bases and J gave up 0 bases; unmatched junction bases: 5. Germline V gene sequence: CDR1 DFQATT, CDR2 SNEGSKA (reference sequence). The CDR3 length is 15 residues. CDR3 in DNA: TGCAGTGCTAAGCAGGGACAGTCGAACACCGGGGAGCTGTTTTTT. As protein: CSAKQGQSNTGELFF.

The genes are TRBV19 and TRBJ2-1, with 9 bases matching TRBD2. CDR1 is LNHDA, CDR2 SQIVND, per germline (reference sequence). The ends lost 5 bases at V and 9 bases at J; junction bases unmatched: 14. This CDR3 is built from 16 residues. CDR3 DNA sequence: TGTGCCAGTAGTGCCAGACTAGCGGAAACACGGGGTGAGCAGTTCTTC. This sequence encodes CASSARLAETRGEQFF.

The V and J genes are TRBV18 and TRBJ2-7; TRBD2 aligns across 12 bases. Germline V CDR1 and CDR2: KGHSH, LQKENI. The J segment lost 6 bases and the V segment lost 8 bases, leaving 8 bases of the junction unmatched. The CDR3 runs 14 residues. CDR3 DNA: TGTGCCAGCGCTAGCGGGAGGGCCGGACCCGAGCAGTACTTC. It specifies CASASGRAGPEQYF.

This clonotype came up many times. V usage is TRBV28 and J usage is TRBJ2-7; tentative D call: TRBD1 (5 bases). CDR3 length equals 16 residues. CDR1 is MDHEN and CDR2 is SYDVKM in the germline V gene. The V gene lost 1 base and the J gene lost 3 bases, with 16 bases spanning the gap. The CDR3 DNA reads as TGTGCCAGCAGTTTATTGGGGCAGCAACTCTTCTACGAGCAGTACTTC. It specifies CASSLLGQQLFYEQYF.